The TCR beta chain described here comes from a study of shared clonotypes between healthy human individuals. Background on the study: A donor's plate count was three for CD4 naive and three for CD4 memory; CD8 naive had two and CD8 memory one. Study-wide findings and caveats: Non-shared clonotypes displayed generation probabilities falling below those of clonotypes present in all four donors.

Cells designated naive CD8 were CD45RO-negative and were positively selected for CCR7, with terminally differentiated effector memory CD45RA+ cells excluded. Running of the assay took place at deep level. Some 27,000 T cell genomes, or roughly 200 ng DNA, went into the sorted-subset replicate PCRs. This table comes from immunoSEQ multiplex PCR, and its TCRdb copy is limited to in-frame clones, with some not included. The sample has around 2.1 million clones; 85% to 95% are singletons. Regarding this clone: Its antigen is currently unknown.

The sequence was collected from a man younger than 35 in good health. Some clones in this sample may be carry-over from other donors' samples. Sequencing used naive CD8+ T cells from PBMCs.

CDR3 coding DNA: TGTGCCAGCAGTTTATCCTCCGGGACTGCCATATACGAGCAGTACTTC. Its protein is CASSLSSGTAIYEQYF. This chain uses TRBV27 with TRBJ2-7; perhaps TRBD2 as D (6 bases). The CDR3 covers 16 residues. V was pared by 0 bases and J by 4 bases, with 16 bases between. Per the germline V gene, CDR1 is MNHEY and CDR2 is SMNVEV (reference sequence).